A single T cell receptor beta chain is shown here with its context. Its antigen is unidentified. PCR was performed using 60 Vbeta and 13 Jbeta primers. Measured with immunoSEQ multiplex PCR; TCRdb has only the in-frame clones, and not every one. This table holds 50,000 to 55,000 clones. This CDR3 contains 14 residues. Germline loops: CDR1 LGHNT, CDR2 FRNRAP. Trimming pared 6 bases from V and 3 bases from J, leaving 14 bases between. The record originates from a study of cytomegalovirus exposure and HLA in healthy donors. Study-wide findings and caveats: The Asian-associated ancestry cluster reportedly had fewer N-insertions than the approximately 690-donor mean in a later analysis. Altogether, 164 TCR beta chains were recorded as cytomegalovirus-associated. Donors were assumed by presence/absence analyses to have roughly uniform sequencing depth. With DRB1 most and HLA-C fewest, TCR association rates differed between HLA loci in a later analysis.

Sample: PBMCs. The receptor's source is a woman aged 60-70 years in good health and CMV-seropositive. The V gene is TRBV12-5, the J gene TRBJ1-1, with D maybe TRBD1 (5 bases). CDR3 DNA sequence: TGTGCTAGTGGCCCCGGACAATTTGACACTGAAGCTTTCTTT. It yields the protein CASGPGQFDTEAFF.